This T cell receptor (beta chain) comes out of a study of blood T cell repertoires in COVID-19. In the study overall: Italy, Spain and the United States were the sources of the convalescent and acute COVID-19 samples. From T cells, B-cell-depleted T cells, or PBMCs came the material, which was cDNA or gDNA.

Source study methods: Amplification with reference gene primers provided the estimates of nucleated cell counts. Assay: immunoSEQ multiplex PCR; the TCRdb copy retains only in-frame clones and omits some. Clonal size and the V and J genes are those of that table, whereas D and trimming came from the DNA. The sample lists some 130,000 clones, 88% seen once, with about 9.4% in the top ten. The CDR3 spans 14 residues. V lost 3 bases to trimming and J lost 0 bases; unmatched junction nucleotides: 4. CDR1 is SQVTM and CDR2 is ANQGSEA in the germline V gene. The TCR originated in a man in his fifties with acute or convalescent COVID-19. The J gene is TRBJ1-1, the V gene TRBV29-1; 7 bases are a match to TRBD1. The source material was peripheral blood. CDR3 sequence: CSVDHRGLNTEAFF. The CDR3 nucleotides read TGCAGCGTTGACCACAGGGGCCTGAACACTGAAGCTTTCTTT. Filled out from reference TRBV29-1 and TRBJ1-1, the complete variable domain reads SAVISQKPSRDICQRGTSLTIQCQVDSQVTMMFWYRQQPGQSLTLIATANQGSEATYESGFVIDKFPISRPNLTFSTLTVSNMSPEDSSIYLCSVDHRGLNTEAFFGQGTRLTVV.